This TCR beta chain was captured in a study of cytomegalovirus exposure and HLA in healthy donors. It was with 60 Vbeta and 13 Jbeta primers that the PCR ran. Method: immunoSEQ multiplex PCR; TCRdb's copy keeps in-frame clones and lacks some. This table holds 150,000 to 200,000 clones, 78% found once. This CDR3 has 13 residues. CDR1 and CDR2 (germline): SGHAT, FQNNGV. V shed 6 bases and J 5 bases; nucleotides not matched to a gene: 5. This clone was seen at least ten times. Its antigen is as yet unknown. Study results and caveats: Rarity characterized most TCR sequences, yet some public TCRs appeared in many donors.

The J gene is TRBJ2-3, the V gene TRBV11-2, with 7 bases fitting TRBD2. The TCR sequence derives from a middle-aged woman in good health and CMV-seronegative. Material for sequencing was PBMCs. DNA for the CDR3: TGTGCCAGCAGGTCCCCTAGCGGAGATACGCAGTATTTT. It is translated as CASRSPSGDTQYF.